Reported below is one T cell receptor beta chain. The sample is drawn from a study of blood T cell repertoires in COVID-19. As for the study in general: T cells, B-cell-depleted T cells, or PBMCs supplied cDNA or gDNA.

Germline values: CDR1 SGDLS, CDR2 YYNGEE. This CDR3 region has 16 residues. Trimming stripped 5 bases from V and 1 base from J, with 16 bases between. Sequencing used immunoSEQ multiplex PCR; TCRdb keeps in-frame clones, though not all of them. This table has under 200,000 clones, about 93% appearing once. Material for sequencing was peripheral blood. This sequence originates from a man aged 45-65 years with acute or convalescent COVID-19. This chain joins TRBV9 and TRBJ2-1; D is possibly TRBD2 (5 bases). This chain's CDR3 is CASSSRTPGSYNEQFF. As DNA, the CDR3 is TGTGCCAGCAGTTCCCGTACCCCGGGGTCCTACAATGAGCAGTTCTTC.